This TCR beta chain appears in the sequencing data of a study of human T cells and chemical hapten exposure. TCRdb re-derived calls from the RACE reads in MiXCR, one entry per CDR3 protein. Of some 380,000 distinct CDR3 sequences detected, about 4.8% appear once; the ten largest clones hold over 2%. As to time point: patch test 1, 2 weeks after DPC sensitization. Indicated treatment: therapeutic diphenylcyclopropenone sensitization with weekly scalp DPC. This clonotype was seen many times. The sequence came from a woman aged 45-60 years with alopecia areata. Some clones in this sample may be carry-over from other donors' samples. Material: whole blood, obtained in connection with sensitization to the hapten diphenylcyclopropenone (DPC).

CDR3 sequence (DNA): TGTGCCAGCGGGCCTAGGAGGTTAAATGAGCAGTTCTTC. As protein: CASGPRRLNEQFF. The chain links TRBV2 to TRBJ2-1; the D gene is possibly TRBD2 (5 bases). The CDR3 contains 13 residues. Germline CDR1 is SNHLY and CDR2 is FYNNEI. V was trimmed by 8 bases and J by 7 bases, leaving 15 bases between them. Full variable domain (remainder filled in from reference TRBV2 and TRBJ2-1): EPEVTQTPSHQVTQMGQEVILRCVPISNHLYFYWYRQILGQKVEFLVSFYNNEISEKSEIFDDQFSVERPDGSNFTLKIRSTKLEDSAMYFCASGPRRLNEQFFGPGTRLTVL.